Listed below are T cell receptor beta chains from one sample, sequenced in a study of T cells after yellow fever vaccination. TCRdb recomputed calls from the 5' RACE reads with MiXCR, one row per CDR3 protein. The table has fewer than 500,000 distinct CDR3 sequences, roughly a sixth seen once. This specimen consisted of PBMCs, obtained before the yellow fever booster vaccination. All receptors come from a man aged 18 to 30 who received the YFV17D yellow fever vaccine. Both conserved end residues are part of each CDR3.

v_call,j_call,cdr3_aa
TRBV6-5,TRBJ2-6,CASRPTISGANVLTF
TRBV6-5,TRBJ2-3,CASRSLRLAGGGLTDTQYF
TRBV10-2,TRBJ1-2,CASTGDPGSSYTF
TRBV5-1,TRBJ2-5,CASRRDRGYQETQYF
TRBV6-6,TRBJ1-6,CASSYTGVEGSPLHF
TRBV5-6,TRBJ2-5,CASSLGPRGHQETQYF
TRBV5-1,TRBJ2-4,CASSRDSPDIQYF
TRBV29-1,TRBJ2-2,CSVDPRGSGTGELFF
TRBV4-3,TRBJ2-5,CASSQDLGPGETQYF
TRBV14,TRBJ2-7,CASSQTGQGYEQYF
TRBV5-1,TRBJ2-1,CASSRLAGEAGNEQFF
TRBV6-5,TRBJ1-2,CASRIEAGKGGGYTF
TRBV7-8,TRBJ2-3,CASSLGTSGGLTDTQYF
TRBV6-5,TRBJ1-4,CASSYSGAREKLFF
TRBV6-6,TRBJ1-3,CAGLSGNTIYF
TRBV6-5,TRBJ1-4,CASSLQHRTNEKLFF
TRBV4-3,TRBJ2-5,CASSQPPGVTQYF
TRBV28,TRBJ1-5,CASSHNQPQHF